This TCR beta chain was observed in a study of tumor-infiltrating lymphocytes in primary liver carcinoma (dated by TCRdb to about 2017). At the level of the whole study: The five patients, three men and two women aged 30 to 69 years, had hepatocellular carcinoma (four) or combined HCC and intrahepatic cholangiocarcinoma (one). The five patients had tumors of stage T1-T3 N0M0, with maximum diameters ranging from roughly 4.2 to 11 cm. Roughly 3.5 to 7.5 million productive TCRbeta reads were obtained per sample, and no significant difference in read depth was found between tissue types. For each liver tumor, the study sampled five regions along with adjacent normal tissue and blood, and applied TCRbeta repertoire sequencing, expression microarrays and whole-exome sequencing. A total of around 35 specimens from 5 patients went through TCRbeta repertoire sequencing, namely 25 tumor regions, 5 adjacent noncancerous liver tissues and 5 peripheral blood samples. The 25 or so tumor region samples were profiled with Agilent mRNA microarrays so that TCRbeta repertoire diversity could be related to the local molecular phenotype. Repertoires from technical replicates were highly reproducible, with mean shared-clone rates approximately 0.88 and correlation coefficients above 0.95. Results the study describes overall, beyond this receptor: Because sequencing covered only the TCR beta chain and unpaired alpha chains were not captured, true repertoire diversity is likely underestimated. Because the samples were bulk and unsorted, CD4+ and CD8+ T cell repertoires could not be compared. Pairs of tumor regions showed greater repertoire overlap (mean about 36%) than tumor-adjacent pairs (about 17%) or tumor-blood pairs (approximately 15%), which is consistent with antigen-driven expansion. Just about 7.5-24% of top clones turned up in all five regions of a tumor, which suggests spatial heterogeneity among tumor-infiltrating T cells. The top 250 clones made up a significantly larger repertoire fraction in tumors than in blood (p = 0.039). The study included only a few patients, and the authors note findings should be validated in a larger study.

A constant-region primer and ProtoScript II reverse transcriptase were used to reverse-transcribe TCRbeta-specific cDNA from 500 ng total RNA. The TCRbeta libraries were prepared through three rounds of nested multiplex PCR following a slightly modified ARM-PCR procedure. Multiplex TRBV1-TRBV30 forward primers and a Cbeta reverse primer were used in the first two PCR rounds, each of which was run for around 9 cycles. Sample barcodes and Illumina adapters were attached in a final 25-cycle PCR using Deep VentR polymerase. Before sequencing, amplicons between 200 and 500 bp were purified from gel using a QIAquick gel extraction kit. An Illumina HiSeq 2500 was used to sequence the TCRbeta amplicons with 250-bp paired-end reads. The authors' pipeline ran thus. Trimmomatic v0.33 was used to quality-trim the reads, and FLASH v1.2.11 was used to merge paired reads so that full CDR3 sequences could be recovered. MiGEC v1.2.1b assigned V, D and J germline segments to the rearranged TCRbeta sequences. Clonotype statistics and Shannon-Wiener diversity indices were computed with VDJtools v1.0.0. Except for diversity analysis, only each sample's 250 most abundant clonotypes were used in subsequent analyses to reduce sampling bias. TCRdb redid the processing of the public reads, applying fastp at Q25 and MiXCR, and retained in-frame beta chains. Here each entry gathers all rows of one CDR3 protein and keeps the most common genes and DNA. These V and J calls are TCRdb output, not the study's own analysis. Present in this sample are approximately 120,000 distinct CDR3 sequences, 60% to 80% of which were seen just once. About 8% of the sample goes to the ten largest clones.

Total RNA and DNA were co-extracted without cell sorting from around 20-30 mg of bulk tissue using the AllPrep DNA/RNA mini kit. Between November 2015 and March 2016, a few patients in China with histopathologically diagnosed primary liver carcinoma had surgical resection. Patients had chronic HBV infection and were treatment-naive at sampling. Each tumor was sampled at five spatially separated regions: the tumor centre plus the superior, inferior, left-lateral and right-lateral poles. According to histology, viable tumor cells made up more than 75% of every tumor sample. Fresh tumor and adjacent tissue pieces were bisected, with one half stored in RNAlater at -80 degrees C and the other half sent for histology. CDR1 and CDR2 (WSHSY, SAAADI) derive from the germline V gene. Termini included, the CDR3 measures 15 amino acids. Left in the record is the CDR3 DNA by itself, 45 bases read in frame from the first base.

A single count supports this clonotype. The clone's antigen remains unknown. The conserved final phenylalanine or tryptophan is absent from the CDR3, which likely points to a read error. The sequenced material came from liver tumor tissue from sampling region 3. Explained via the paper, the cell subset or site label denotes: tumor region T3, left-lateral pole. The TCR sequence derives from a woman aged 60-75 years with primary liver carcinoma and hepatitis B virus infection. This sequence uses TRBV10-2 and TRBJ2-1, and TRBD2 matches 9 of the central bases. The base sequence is TGTGCCAGCAGTGAGGGGACTAGCAATTACAATGAGCAGTTCATC. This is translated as CASSEGTSNYNEQFI.